The 15 T cell receptor beta chains below all came from one sample that was sequenced in a study of cytomegalovirus exposure and HLA in healthy donors (dated by TCRdb to the late 2010s). The library was produced with the immunoSEQ multiplex PCR assay. For the multiplex PCR, a mixture combining 60 forward primers for TCR Vbeta segments and 13 reverse primers for TCR Jbeta segments was used. This is the immuneACCESS table as TCRdb keeps it, with only in-frame sequences that have V and J called. A part of the clones is gone; compared with another copy, unresolved V genes explain less than half, and the rest is unexplained. The sample yields roughly 100,000 clones; 60% to 85% were counted once. The top ten constitute over 4% of the sample. The sample consisted of PBMCs. All receptors derive from a female donor in good health and CMV-seropositive.

The rearrangement links TRBV28 to TRBJ2-7; 14 bases agree with TRBD2. The CDR3 has 18 residues. CDR1 MDHEN and CDR2 SYDVKM come from the germline V gene. V dropped 5 bases and J dropped 3; count of bases not matched to a gene: 12. The CDR3 here is CASSERAGTSGSDYEQYF. The CDR3 DNA follows: TGTGCCAGCAGTGAAAGGGCTGGGACTAGCGGGAGCGACTACGAGCAGTACTTC.

The chain links TRBV2 to TRBJ2-7, with TRBD1 matching over 9 bases. V was clipped by 6 bases and J by 4 bases; unmatched bases: 7. Germline values: CDR1 SNHLY, CDR2 FYNNEI. The CDR3 has 14 residues. This CDR3 reads CASREDRGTYEQYF. The CDR3 region has the DNA TGTGCCAGCAGAGAGGACAGGGGAACGTACGAGCAGTACTTC.

The rearrangement links TRBV19 to TRBJ2-3; 10 bases align to TRBD2. V shed 4 bases and J 0 bases; nucleotides not matched to a gene: 4. CDR1 is LNHDA, CDR2 SQIVND, per germline (reference sequence). This CDR3 is built from 16 residues. CDR3 in DNA: TGTGCCAGTAGTAAGTTAGCGGGGGGTAGCACAGATACGCAGTATTTT. This gives the protein CASSKLAGGSTDTQYF.

This clone showed up just a few times. The rearrangement uses TRBV30 and TRBJ1-1, with no clear D. The CDR3 has 13 amino acids. V gave up 3 bases and J gave up 0 bases, with 8 bases separating them. Germline V lookup: CDR1 GTSNPN, CDR2 SVGIG (reference sequence). CDR3 DNA: TGTGCCTGGAGCCGTCTCTTGAACACTGAAGCTTTCTTT. Translation gives CAWSRLLNTEAFF.

This clone appeared once. This CDR3 reads CASSIPNYRRGPNTGELFF. CDR3 DNA sequence: TGTGCCAGTAGTATACCGAACTACCGCAGGGGGCCAAACACCGGGGAGCTGTTTTTT. This chain connects TRBV19 to TRBJ2-2; 8 bases are shared with TRBD1. V lost 2 bases to trimming and J lost 2 bases; unmatched junction nucleotides: 13. The CDR3 sequence is 19 residues long. The germline gives CDR1 LNHDA, CDR2 SQIVND (reference sequence).

V and J are TRBV2 and TRBJ2-5, with D unresolved. Germline CDR1 and CDR2: SNHLY and FYNNEI. The CDR3 runs 12 residues. Trimming left V 6 bases short and J 5 bases short, with 10 bases between. CDR3 sequence reads: CASSLHRETQYF. The CDR3 DNA reads as TGTGCCAGCAGCTTGCATCGGGAGACCCAGTACTTC. Drawing the rest from reference TRBV2 and TRBJ2-5, the complete variable domain is EPEVTQTPSHQVTQMGQEVILRCVPISNHLYFYWYRQILGQKVEFLVSFYNNEISEKSEIFDDQFSVERPDGSNFTLKIRSTKLEDSAMYFCASSLHRETQYFGPGTRLLVL.

This clone has only one observation. The chain links TRBV4-2 to TRBJ2-1; TRBD2 agrees at 7 bases. Germline V CDR1 and CDR2: LGHNA, YNFKEQ. This CDR3 has 17 residues. J gave up 5 bases and V 2 bases, and 12 bases lay outside the gene matches. CDR3 sequence reads: CASSQRERDKGDNEQFF. CDR3 in DNA: TGTGCCAGCAGCCAAAGAGAGCGGGATAAGGGTGACAATGAGCAGTTCTTC.

Only a few counts were recorded for this clone. In DNA, the CDR3 is TGCGCCAGCAGCTTGGCCCAGGGTGTAGGCGAGCAGTACTTC. Translated, it gives CASSLAQGVGEQYF. This chain joins TRBV5-1 and TRBJ2-7; tentatively, D is TRBD1 (5 bases). With 0 bases removed from V and 6 bases from J, the gap between germline ends came to 13 bases. The CDR3 runs 14 residues. Germline V gene lookup returns CDR1 SGHRS and CDR2 YFSETQ.

V gene TRBV5-8 combines with J gene TRBJ2-5; TRBD1 is a possible D gene (6 bases). CDR1 is SGHTS and CDR2 is YDEGEE in the germline V gene. V lost 5 bases to trimming and J lost 4 bases, with 18 bases between them. The CDR3 consists of 15 residues. The CDR3 region is CASRQGRVGSETQYF. Written as DNA, the CDR3 is TGTGCCAGCAGACAGGGTCGGGTAGGATCAGAGACCCAGTACTTC.

The V gene is TRBV30, the J gene TRBJ2-7, with D perhaps matching TRBD1 (5 bases). The V end lost 1 base, the J end lost 9 bases, and 16 bases lay between the germline ends. The CDR3 runs 13 residues. From germline, CDR1 is GTSNPN and CDR2 SVGIG (reference sequence). CDR3 region: CAWSGGPPSRQYF. CDR3 DNA: TGTGCCTGGAGTGGGGGCCCCCCGAGTCGGCAGTACTTC.

The V gene is TRBV28, the J gene TRBJ2-2, with D unclear. Per the germline V gene, CDR1 is MDHEN and CDR2 is SYDVKM. Trimming cost V 3 bases and J 1 base, with 6 bases left between them. CDR3 length: 14 residues. CDR3 region: CASSFGGNTGELFF. CDR3 DNA sequence: TGTGCCAGCAGTTTCGGCGGGAACACCGGGGAGCTGTTTTTT. Full variable domain (remainder filled in from reference TRBV28 and TRBJ2-2): DVKVTQSSRYLVKRTGEKVFLECVQDMDHENMFWYRQDPGLGLRLIYFSYDVKMKEKGDIPEGYSVSREKKERFSLILESASTNQTSMYLCASSFGGNTGELFFGEGSRLTVL.

The genes are TRBV6-1 and TRBJ1-2; D remains ambiguous. This CDR3 is 14 amino acids long. Germline CDR1 reads MNHNS; CDR2 reads SASEGT. The V end was cut by 4 bases, the J end by 3 bases, with 12 bases between. CDR3 amino acids: CASSGQLRYYGYTF. The CDR3 coding sequence is TGTGCCAGCAGTGGACAACTTCGATACTATGGCTACACCTTC.

V gene TRBV10-3 combines with J gene TRBJ1-5; 9 bases align to TRBD1. After removal of 2 bases from V and 2 bases from J, the junction contained 4 bases not matched to a gene. The germline gives CDR1 ENHRY, CDR2 SYGVKD. This CDR3 region has 16 residues. The CDR3 DNA is TGTGCCATCAGTGAGGCAACAGGGGGCCGCAATCAGCCCCAGCATTTT. Protein: CAISEATGGRNQPQHF.

The rearrangement links TRBV6-5 to TRBJ1-5, with a possible D match to TRBD1 (6 bases). Germline V gene sequence: CDR1 MNHEY, CDR2 SVGAGI. V was clipped by 2 bases and J by 4 bases, with 12 bases between them. The CDR3 has 15 residues. The CDR3 region is CASSYGQGRNQPQHF. The CDR3 DNA reads TGTGCCAGCAGTTACGGGCAGGGGCGAAATCAGCCCCAGCATTTT.

This chain links TRBV7-3 with TRBJ2-2; no clear D gene. This CDR3 has 12 residues. V was clipped by 3 bases and J by 5 bases, with 4 bases between them. CDR1 and CDR2 (germline): SGHTA, FQGTGA. CDR3 residues: CASSLRTGELFF. DNA of the CDR3: TGTGCCAGCAGCTTGCGAACCGGGGAGCTGTTTTTT.